Listed below are T cell receptor beta chains from one sample, sequenced in a study of breast tumors, draining lymph nodes, adjacent tissues. TCRdb itself ran the multiplex PCR reads through MiXCR, one entry per CDR3 protein. Of roughly 130,000 distinct CDR3 sequences listed, approximately 32% are singletons. Specimen: axillary lymph node tissue. The receptors here all came from a female donor with breast cancer. Some clones in this sample may be carry-over from other donors' samples. The CDR3 runs from the conserved cysteine through the conserved F or W. D genes are given only for firm matches. Only part of the rows carry a size: once, few, many, or a class if the clone is expanded.

CDR3aa | CDR3nt | j_gene | d_gene | len | v_gene | abundance
CASSPPGGRSYGYTF | TGTGCCAGCAGCCCTCCCGGGGGGCGAAGCTATGGCTACACCTTC | TRBJ1-2 | NA | 15 | TRBV7-8 | many
CASSLGTRVETQYF | TGTGCCAGCAGCTTAGGGACTAGAGTAGAGACCCAGTACTTC | TRBJ2-5 | TRBD2 | 14 | TRBV11-2 | many
CASSYSMGGAAKNIQYF | TGTGCCAGCAGTTACTCGATGGGGGGAGCAGCCAAAAACATTCAGTACTTC | TRBJ2-4 | NA | 17 | TRBV6-2/TRBV6-3 | NA
CASSQAYRVQETQYF | TGTGCCAGCAGCCAAGCCTACAGGGTCCAAGAGACCCAGTACTTC | TRBJ2-5 | NA | 15 | TRBV3-1 | many
CSASTDLVRFF | TGCAGTGCTAGTACCGACCTGGTTCGGTTCTTC | TRBJ2-1 | NA | 11 | TRBV20-1 | NA
CATLTGANLSPYNEQFF | TGTGCCACGCTCACGGGTGCAAATTTGAGCCCCTACAATGAGCAGTTCTTC | TRBJ2-1 | NA | 17 | TRBV6-9 | few
CASSFLVSRTEAFF | TGTGCCAGCAGCTTCCTGGTTTCCCGGACCGAAGCTTTCTTT | TRBJ1-1 | NA | 14 | TRBV7-2 | few
CASTANRQGNTEAFF | TGTGCCAGCACCGCCAACAGACAGGGTAACACTGAAGCTTTCTTT | TRBJ1-1 | TRBD1 | 15 | TRBV2 | many
CASSLESQGELFF | TGTGCCAGCAGCTTAGAGTCCCAAGGGGAGCTGTTTTTT | TRBJ2-2 | NA | 13 | TRBV7-8 | many
CASRPTGVNQPQHF | TGTGCCAGCAGGCCGACAGGGGTGAATCAGCCCCAGCATTTT | TRBJ1-5 | TRBD1 | 14 | TRBV7-8 | many
CASSVGVGQAYEQYF | TGTGCCAGCAGCGTCGGGGTCGGACAGGCCTACGAGCAGTACTTC | TRBJ2-7 | TRBD1 | 15 | TRBV9 | many
CASRRGSTDTQYF | TGTGCCAGCAGGCGGGGGAGCACAGATACGCAGTATTTT | TRBJ2-3 | TRBD2 | 13 | TRBV9 | many
CAISVQGDADTQYF | TGTGCCATCAGTGTACAGGGAGACGCAGATACGCAGTATTTT | TRBJ2-3 | NA | 14 | TRBV10-3 | NA
CASSRWGEGLAQETQYF | TGTGCCAGCAGCCGTTGGGGGGAGGGACTAGCGCAAGAGACCCAGTACTTC | TRBJ2-5 | TRBD2 | 17 | TRBV27 | NA
CASSFDRTDTQYF | TGCGCCAGCAGCTTTGACCGCACAGATACGCAGTATTTT | TRBJ2-3 | NA | 13 | TRBV5-1 | many
CASTDQRGGNTEAFF | TGTGCCAGTACCGATCAACGAGGGGGGAACACTGAAGCTTTCTTT | TRBJ1-1 | NA | 15 | TRBV19 | NA
CASSEWGGAAYQETQHF | TGTGCCAGCAGTGAATGGGGAGGGGCAGCGTACCAAGAGACCCAGCATTTT | TRBJ1-5 | NA | 17 | TRBV2 | NA
CSVRDRDNSPLHF | TGCAGCGTTCGCGACAGGGATAATTCGCCCCTCCACTTT | TRBJ1-6 | TRBD1 | 13 | TRBV29-1 | NA